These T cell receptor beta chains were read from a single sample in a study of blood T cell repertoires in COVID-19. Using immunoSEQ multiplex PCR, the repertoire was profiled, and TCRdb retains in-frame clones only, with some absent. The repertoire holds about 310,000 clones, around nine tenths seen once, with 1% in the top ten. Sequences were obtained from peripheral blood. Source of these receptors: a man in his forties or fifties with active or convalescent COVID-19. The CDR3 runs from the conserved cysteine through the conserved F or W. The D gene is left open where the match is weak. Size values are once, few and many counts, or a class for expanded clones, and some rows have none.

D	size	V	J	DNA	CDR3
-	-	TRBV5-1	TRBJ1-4	TGCGCCAGCAGCTTGACAGGCGTTAATGAAAAACTGTTTTTT	CASSLTGVNEKLFF
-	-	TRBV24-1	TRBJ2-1	TGTGCCACCCGGGACACGGCGGATGAGCAGTTCTTC	CATRDTADEQFF
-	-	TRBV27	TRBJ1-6	TGTGCCAGCAGTTTCCGGACAGAGAATAATTCACCCCTCCACTTT	CASSFRTENNSPLHF
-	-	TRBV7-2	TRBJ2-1	TGTGCCAGCACCAGGGTCTCAAACAATGAGCAGTTCTTC	CASTRVSNNEQFF
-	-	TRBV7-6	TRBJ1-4	TGTGCCAGCAGCGCACAGGGACCCGTCGATGAAAAACTGTTTTTT	CASSAQGPVDEKLFF
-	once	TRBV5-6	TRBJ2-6	TGTGCCAGCAGCTTGAACAGCTACTCTGGGGCCAACGTCCTGACTTTC	CASSLNSYSGANVLTF
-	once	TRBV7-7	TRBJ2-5	TGTGCCAGCAGCTTAGGAGCCCAAGAGACCCAGTACTTC	CASSLGAQETQYF
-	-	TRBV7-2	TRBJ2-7	TGTGCCAGCAGCATCCCGGGACATTTCTACGAGCAGTACTTC	CASSIPGHFYEQYF
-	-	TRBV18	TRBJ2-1	TGTGCCAGCTCACGTCCCGGGGGTGAGGGTGAGCAGTTCTTC	CASSRPGGEGEQFF
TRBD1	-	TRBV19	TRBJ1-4	TGTGCCAGTAGTACGGGACAGGGCGAAGAAAAACTGTTTTTT	CASSTGQGEEKLFF
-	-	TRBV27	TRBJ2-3	TGTGCCAGCAGTGGGGCGGGGCGAACAGATACGCAGTATTTT	CASSGAGRTDTQYF
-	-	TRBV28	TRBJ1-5	TGTGCCAGCAGTCCGGGGAGGGTTAGCACAGGGCAGCCCCAGCATTTT	CASSPGRVSTGQPQHF
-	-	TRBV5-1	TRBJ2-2	TGCGCCAGCAGCTCCGAGGGAGCCGGAACCGGGGAGCTGTTTTTT	CASSSEGAGTGELFF
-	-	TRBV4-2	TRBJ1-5	TGTGCCAGCAGCCTCGACAGTTACAATCAGCCCCAGCATTTT	CASSLDSYNQPQHF
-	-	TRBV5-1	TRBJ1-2	TGCGCCAGCAGCTTACCCCCTCCGACAGGAAGTGATGGCTACACCTTC	CASSLPPPTGSDGYTF
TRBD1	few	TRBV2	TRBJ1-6	TGTGCCAGCGCCGGGGGGACAGGCCCCGCTTCACCCCTCCACTTT	CASAGGTGPASPLHF
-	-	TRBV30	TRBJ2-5	TGTGCCTGGAGTATATACAGCATGCAAGAGACCCAGTACTTC	CAWSIYSMQETQYF
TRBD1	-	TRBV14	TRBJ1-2	TGTGCCAGCAGCCGCAACAGACAGGGAAGGTACGGCTACACCTTC	CASSRNRQGRYGYTF
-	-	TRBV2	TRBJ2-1	TGTGCCAGCAGTCTAGCGCTAGCCTACAATGAGCAGTTCTTC	CASSLALAYNEQFF
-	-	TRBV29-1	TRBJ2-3	TGCAGCGTTGATGGGGCGGGGAGCACAGATACGCAGTATTTT	CSVDGAGSTDTQYF
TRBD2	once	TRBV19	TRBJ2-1	TGTGCCACCATCGGGAGGGTGGGGGGATATGAGCAGTTCTTC	CATIGRVGGYEQFF
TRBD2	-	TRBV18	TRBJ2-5	TGTGCCAGCTCACCACTAGCGGGGATACAAGAGACCCAGTACTTC	CASSPLAGIQETQYF
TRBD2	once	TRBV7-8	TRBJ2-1	TGTGCCAGCGGACTAGGAAGGTTGGGCAATGAGCAGTTCTTC	CASGLGRLGNEQFF
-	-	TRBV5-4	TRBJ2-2	TGTGCCAGCAGCAAGGTGGGACAACCGAACACCGGGGAGCTGTTTTTT	CASSKVGQPNTGELFF
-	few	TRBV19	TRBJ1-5	TGTGCCAGTAGTATAACAGGCCGAGTCGATAGCAATCAGCCCCAGCATTTT	CASSITGRVDSNQPQHF
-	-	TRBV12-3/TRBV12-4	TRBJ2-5	TGTGCCAGCAGCCAGGGGTCTCAAGAGACCCAGTACTTC	CASSQGSQETQYF
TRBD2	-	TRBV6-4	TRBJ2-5	TGTGCCAGCAGTGACTCGACGGGGGGCCAAGAGACCCAGTACTTC	CASSDSTGGQETQYF